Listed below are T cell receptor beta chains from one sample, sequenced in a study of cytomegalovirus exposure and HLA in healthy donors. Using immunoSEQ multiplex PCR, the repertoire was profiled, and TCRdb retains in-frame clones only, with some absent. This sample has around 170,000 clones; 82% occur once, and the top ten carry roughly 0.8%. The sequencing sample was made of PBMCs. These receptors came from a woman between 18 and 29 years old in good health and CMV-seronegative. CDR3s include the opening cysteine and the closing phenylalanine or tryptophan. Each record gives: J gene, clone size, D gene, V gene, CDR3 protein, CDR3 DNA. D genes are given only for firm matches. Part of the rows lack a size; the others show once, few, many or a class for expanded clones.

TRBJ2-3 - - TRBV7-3 CASRPTGVSTDTQYF TGTGCCAGCAGGCCTACAGGCGTAAGCACAGATACGCAGTATTTT
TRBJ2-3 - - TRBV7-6 CASSLARPSVASTDTQYF TGTGCCAGCAGCTTAGCGAGGCCTAGCGTCGCAAGCACAGATACGCAGTATTTT
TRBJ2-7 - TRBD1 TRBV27 CASSLGDRTYEQYF TGTGCCAGCAGTTTGGGGGACAGAACCTACGAGCAGTACTTC
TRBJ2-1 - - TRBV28 CASSLRRYNEQFF TGTGCCAGCAGTTTAAGGAGATACAATGAGCAGTTCTTC
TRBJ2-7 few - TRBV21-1 CASSKGGDEQYF TGTGCCAGCAGCAAAGGAGGAGACGAGCAGTACTTC
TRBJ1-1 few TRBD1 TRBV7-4 CASSLDREGGTTEAFF TGTGCCAGCAGCCTTGACAGGGAAGGGGGAACCACTGAAGCTTTCTTT
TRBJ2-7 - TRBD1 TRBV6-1 CASSEDHAGGLYEQYF TGTGCCAGCAGTGAAGATCACGCAGGGGGCCTCTACGAGCAGTACTTC
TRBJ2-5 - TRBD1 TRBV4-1 CASSQEGPGQKNQETQYF TGCGCCAGCAGCCAAGAGGGCCCGGGACAGAAGAACCAAGAGACCCAGTACTTC
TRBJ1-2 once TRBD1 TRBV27 CASSSQTGLFGYTF TGTGCCAGCAGTTCACAGACAGGGTTGTTTGGCTACACCTTC
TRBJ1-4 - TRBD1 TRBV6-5 CASSYGTGREKLFF TGTGCCAGCAGTTATGGGACAGGGCGGGAAAAACTGTTTTTT
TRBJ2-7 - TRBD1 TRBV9 CASSVGDREFYEQYF TGTGCCAGCAGCGTAGGGGACAGGGAGTTCTACGAGCAGTACTTC
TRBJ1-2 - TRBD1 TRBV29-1 CSVEGIRQGGYTF TGCAGCGTTGAGGGGATTCGACAGGGCGGCTACACCTTC
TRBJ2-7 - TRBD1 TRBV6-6 CASSGSGTGGDEQYF TGTGCCAGCAGTGGATCCGGGACAGGGGGCGACGAGCAGTACTTC
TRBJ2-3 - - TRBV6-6 CASGLLGGGTDTQYF TGTGCCAGCGGCCTTCTGGGCGGGGGCACAGATACGCAGTATTTT
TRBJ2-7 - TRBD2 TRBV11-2 CASSLLTGGPYEQYF TGTGCCAGCAGCTTATTAACGGGAGGGCCCTACGAGCAGTACTTC
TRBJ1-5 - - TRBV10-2 CASGEGWDNQPQHF TGCGCCAGCGGGGAGGGGTGGGACAATCAGCCCCAGCATTTT
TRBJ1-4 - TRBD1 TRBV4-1 CASSSMTGLNEKLFF TGCGCCAGCAGCTCGATGACAGGGCTTAATGAAAAACTGTTTTTT
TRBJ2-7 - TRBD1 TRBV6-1 CASSIETGAGYEQYF TGTGCCAGCAGTATCGAAACAGGGGCAGGCTACGAGCAGTACTTC
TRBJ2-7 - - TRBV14 CASSHRGRVYEQYF TGTGCCAGCAGCCACAGGGGCAGGGTCTACGAGCAGTACTTC
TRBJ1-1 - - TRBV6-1 CASSETRVKREAFF TGTGCCAGCAGCGAGACGCGGGTCAAGCGGGAAGCTTTCTTT
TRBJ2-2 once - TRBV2 CASSGAGELFF TGTGCCAGCAGTGGGGCTGGGGAGCTGTTTTTT
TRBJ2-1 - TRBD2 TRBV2 CASSAALAGGLYEQFF TGTGCCAGCAGTGCCGCCCTAGCGGGAGGTCTCTATGAGCAGTTCTTC
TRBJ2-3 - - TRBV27 CASRGPTDTQYF TGTGCCAGCAGGGGGCCGACAGATACGCAGTATTTT
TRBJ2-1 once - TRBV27 CASSSGTFGEQFF TGTGCCAGCAGTTCGGGGACTTTCGGTGAGCAGTTCTTC
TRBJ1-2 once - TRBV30 CAWTAVLGTMGYTF TGTGCCTGGACCGCTGTGTTAGGGACAATGGGCTACACCTTC
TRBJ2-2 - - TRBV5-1 CASSFEGPGELFF TGCGCCAGCAGCTTCGAGGGCCCCGGGGAGCTGTTTTTT
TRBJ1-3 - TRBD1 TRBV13 CASSLGRGGQGNTIYF TGTGCCAGCAGCTTAGGCCGAGGGGGACAGGGGAACACCATATATTTT
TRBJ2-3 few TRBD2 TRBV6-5 CASSRTSGSTDTQYF TGTGCCAGCAGTCGGACTAGCGGGAGCACAGATACGCAGTATTTT
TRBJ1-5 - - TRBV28 CVTGRGGNQPQHF TGTGTCACGGGGAGGGGCGGCAATCAGCCCCAGCATTTT
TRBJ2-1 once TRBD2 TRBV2 CASSEVGGRPANEQFF TGTGCCAGCAGTGAAGTTGGCGGGAGGCCTGCCAATGAGCAGTTCTTC
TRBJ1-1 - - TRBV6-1 CASSEAPFYGNTEAFF TGTGCCAGCAGTGAAGCGCCCTTCTACGGGAACACTGAAGCTTTCTTT